These T cell receptor beta chains were read from a single sample in a study of blood T cells in healthy people across ages. TCRdb called the 5' RACE reads again in MiXCR, with one record for every CDR3 protein. The table lists around 870,000 distinct CDR3 sequences, about 28% of them singletons. The sequenced material came from blood. These receptors were obtained from a woman older than 75 in good health. Each CDR3 is given without its conserved first and last residue. The D gene is left open where the match is weak. Clone size appears in some rows only: once, few, many, or a class for an expanded clone.

D gene | J gene | clone size | V gene | CDR3 protein
TRBD1 | TRBJ1-1 | . | TRBV3-1 | ASSQVTGVTEAF
. | TRBJ2-7 | once | TRBV10-3 | AISGHSSYEQY
TRBD2 | TRBJ2-7 | . | TRBV6-2/TRBV6-3 | ASSVQGGSEQY
TRBD1 | TRBJ2-1 | few | TRBV6-1 | ASRPTGSPFDNEQF
TRBD2 | TRBJ2-5 | many | TRBV5-1 | ASSSTLGLAGEETQY
TRBD1 | TRBJ1-2 | few | TRBV2 | ASSIQGYYGYT
. | TRBJ2-1 | . | TRBV28 | ASRKRVDYNEQF
. | TRBJ2-1 | many | TRBV9 | ASSVGGETYNEQF
. | TRBJ2-3 | many | TRBV12-3/TRBV12-4 | ASSVGTPDADTQY
TRBD1 | TRBJ2-5 | many | TRBV7-2 | ASSYRGPETQY
. | TRBJ1-5 | many | TRBV5-1 | ASSWGLGGNQPQH
. | TRBJ1-2 | many | TRBV4-2 | ASSPKRGEGVYYGYT
. | TRBJ1-4 | . | TRBV3-1 | ASSQVAQGNEELF
. | TRBJ2-3 | . | TRBV20-1 | SARLHTDTQY
TRBD2 | TRBJ2-1 | many | TRBV6-2/TRBV6-3 | ASRLAGGHEQF